The subject of this entry is one T cell receptor beta chain. The antigen is not known. It was about 9.4 milliliters of peripheral blood that were drawn from each donor. The data are from a study of blood T cells in healthy people across ages. Then a second PCR, running about 6 to 11 cycles, was carried out with a sample-barcoded 5' primer and a J-beta primer mix. Every cDNA molecule carried a tag from a template-switch adaptor bearing 12 random nucleotides. All samples yielded 2.5 million or more CDR3-containing paired-end reads. TCRdb itself ran the 5' RACE reads through MiXCR, one entry per CDR3 protein. The sample lists around 320,000 distinct CDR3 sequences, about 25% seen once, with roughly 30% in the top ten. General observations from the study: Leaving the PBMCs unsorted stopped any conclusive comparison of naive versus antigen-experienced cells.

CDR1 is MDHEN, CDR2 SYDVKM, per germline. This CDR3 comprises 15 residues. This clonotype was sampled from a woman aged 70 to 79 in good health. The V and J genes are TRBV28 and TRBJ2-5; TRBD1 matches at 8 bases. The DNA end is a closer match to TRBJ2-7, so the J assignment may be wrong. The specimen sequenced was blood. CDR3 protein: CAGEAAGTGSYEQYF. Written as DNA, the CDR3 is TGTGCCGGGGAAGCCGCCGGGACAGGTTCCTACGAGCAGTACTTC.